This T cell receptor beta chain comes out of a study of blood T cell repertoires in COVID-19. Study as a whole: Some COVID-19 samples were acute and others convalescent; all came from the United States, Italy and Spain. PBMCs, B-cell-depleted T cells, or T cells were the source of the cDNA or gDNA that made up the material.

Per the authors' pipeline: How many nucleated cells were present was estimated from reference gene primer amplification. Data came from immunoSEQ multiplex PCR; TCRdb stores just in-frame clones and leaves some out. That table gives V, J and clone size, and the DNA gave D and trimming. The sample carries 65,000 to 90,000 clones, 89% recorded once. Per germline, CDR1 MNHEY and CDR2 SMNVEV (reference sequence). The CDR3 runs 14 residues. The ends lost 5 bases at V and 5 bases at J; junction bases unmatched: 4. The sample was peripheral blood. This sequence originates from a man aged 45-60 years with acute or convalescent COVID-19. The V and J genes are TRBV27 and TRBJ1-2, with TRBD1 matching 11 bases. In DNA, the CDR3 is TGTGCCAGCAGTAGGGACAGGGGGGAATATGGCTACACCTTC. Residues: CASSRDRGEYGYTF.